This T cell receptor (beta chain) was captured by sequencing in a study of blood T cells in healthy people across ages. Whole-study results and caveats: Per million T cells, TCR beta diversity dropped roughly linearly as age increased. No conclusive comparison of naive versus antigen-experienced cells was possible with unsorted PBMCs.

Germline lookup yields CDR1 SQVTM and CDR2 ANQGSEA. V dropped 3 bases and J dropped 4; count of bases not matched to a gene: 4. The CDR3 is 15 amino acids. This clonotype has a single count. Its antigen is unknown. Alongside a J-beta primer mix, a sample-barcoded 5' primer served in a second PCR lasting about 6 to 12 cycles. The authors tagged each cDNA molecule using a template-switch adaptor with 12 random nucleotides. MiXCR, run by TCRdb on the 5' RACE reads, gives a single entry per CDR3 protein. This table holds some 700,000 distinct CDR3 sequences, approximately 22% found once. The chain combines TRBV29-1 with TRBJ2-1; 12 nucleotides align to TRBD2. This receptor was obtained from a man between 65 and 79 years old in good health. Sequencing was done on a sample of blood. In DNA form, the CDR3 reads TGCAGCGTTGAGGGAACTAGCGGGGGGTACAATGAGCAGTTCTTC. The encoded protein is CSVEGTSGGYNEQFF.